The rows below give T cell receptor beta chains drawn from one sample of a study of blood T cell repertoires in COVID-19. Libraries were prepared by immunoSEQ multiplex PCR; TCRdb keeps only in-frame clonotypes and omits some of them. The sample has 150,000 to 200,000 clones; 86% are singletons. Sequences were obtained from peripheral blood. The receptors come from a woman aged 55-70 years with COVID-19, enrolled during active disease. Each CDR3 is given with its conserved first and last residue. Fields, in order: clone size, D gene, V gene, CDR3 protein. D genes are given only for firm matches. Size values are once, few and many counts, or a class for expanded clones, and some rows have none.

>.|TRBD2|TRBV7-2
CASSLGTSGSFSYNEQFF
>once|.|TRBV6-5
CASSYSGQFNEKLFF
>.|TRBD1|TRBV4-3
CASSQDDRAGEQYF
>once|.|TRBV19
CASSASRDSNQPQHF
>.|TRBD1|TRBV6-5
CASIPGGLYEQYF
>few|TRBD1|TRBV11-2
CASSWTGGNNSPLHF
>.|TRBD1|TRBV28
CASRTGTGGYEQYF
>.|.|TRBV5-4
CASRLTGINTEAFF
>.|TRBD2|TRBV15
CATSRVTGGDNEQFF
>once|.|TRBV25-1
CASSKNTGNGYTF
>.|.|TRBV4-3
CASSQDFGVGYEQYF
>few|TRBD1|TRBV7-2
CASSSPPGGSYGYTF
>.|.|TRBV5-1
CASITLANNEQFF
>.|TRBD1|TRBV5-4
CASSNRGLEQYF
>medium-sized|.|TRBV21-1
CASSRQGGSEAFF
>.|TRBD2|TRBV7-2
CASSPRTSGLSLNEQFF
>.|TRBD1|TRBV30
CAWQLDRGYGYTF
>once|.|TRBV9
CASSVGLFGNTIYF
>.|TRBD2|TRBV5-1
CASSLTSGKGNEQFF
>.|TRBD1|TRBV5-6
CASSPGQGVYGYTF
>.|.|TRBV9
CASSVDGRITDTQYF
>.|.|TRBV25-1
CASMDVGRNYEQYF
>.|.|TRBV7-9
CASSLIQAEEKLFF
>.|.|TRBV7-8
CASSFGAGTGPFF
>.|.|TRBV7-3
CASSLTGGTGELFF
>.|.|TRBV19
CASSVREAYYEQYF
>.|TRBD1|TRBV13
CASSLALDRAQYF
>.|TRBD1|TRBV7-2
CASSPPGQVVPQHF
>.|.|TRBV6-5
CASRRGQNYGYTF
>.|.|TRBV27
CASSPGQRLRDYGYTF
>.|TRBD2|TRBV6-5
CASRFGTTHTGELFF
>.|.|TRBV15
CATSRRGIYNEQFF
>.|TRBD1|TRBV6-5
CASSSHRDSKETQYF
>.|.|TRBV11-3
CASSLEGGYEQYF
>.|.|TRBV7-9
CASSLYASAAYEQYF
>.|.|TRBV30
CAWSRVYGYTF
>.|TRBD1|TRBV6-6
CASSVNPGQGRRAQHF
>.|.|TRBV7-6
CASSLGGSWGNQPQHF
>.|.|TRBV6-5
CASSAGTDTQYF